The 20 T cell receptor beta chains reported below all come from one sample, sequenced in a study of T cells in Graves' hyperthyroidism and ophthalmopathy. RNA transcripts yielded amplified TCR beta CDR3 regions. Primed by the HTBI set, a first-round RT-PCR was run on the TCR CDR3. TCRdb analysed the multiplex PCR reads with MiXCR anew, one entry per CDR3 protein. This sample has under 400,000 distinct CDR3 sequences, with roughly 21% found just once. Material: blood. All receptors derive from a woman between 45 and 65 years old with Graves' hyperthyroidism.

This clonotype was observed many times. V and J are TRBV5-1 and TRBJ2-1; D ambiguous. The CDR3 runs to 15 residues. The ends were cut back, 1 base at V and 0 bases at J, with 8 bases in the middle. CDR1 is SGHRS, CDR2 YFSETQ, per germline. The CDR3 is CASSLTRSSYNEQFF. CDR3 sequence (DNA): TGCGCCAGCAGCTTGACGAGGAGCTCCTACAATGAGCAGTTCTTC.

DNA of the CDR3: TGTGCCATCAGTGAGCCGGGGGAGCCCCGCGGCACTGAAGCTTTCTTT. It encodes CAISEPGEPRGTEAFF. The chain is built from TRBV10-3 and TRBJ1-1; tentative D call: TRBD1 (5 bases). Germline V lookup: CDR1 ENHRY, CDR2 SYGVKD. V lost 2 bases, J lost 4 bases, and 17 bases lay in between. The CDR3 covers 16 residues.

The V gene is TRBV5-1, the J gene TRBJ2-4, with D unresolved. The CDR3 has 18 amino acids. Germline lookup yields CDR1 SGHRS and CDR2 YFSETQ. V was pared by 0 bases and J by 0 bases, with 16 bases between. CDR3 residues: CASSLDAIVEAAKNIQYF. For the CDR3, the DNA is TGCGCCAGCAGCTTGGATGCTATCGTCGAGGCAGCCAAAAACATTCAGTACTTC.

This clonotype was counted many times. The rearrangement joins TRBV28 to TRBJ1-1, with D perhaps matching TRBD1 (6 bases). The V gene's germline CDR1 is MDHEN and CDR2 SYDVKM. The V end lost 8 bases, the J end lost 0 bases, and 10 bases lay between the germline ends. The CDR3 has 13 residues. CDR3 region: CASAGQMNTEAFF. The CDR3 bases are TGTGCCAGCGCTGGACAGATGAACACTGAAGCTTTCTTT.

In this sample, this clonotype turned up many times. The chain recombines TRBV24-1 with TRBJ1-1; TRBD1 matches at 7 bases. V lost 2 bases to trimming and J lost 1 base; unmatched junction nucleotides: 3. This CDR3 has 15 residues. Germline V CDR1 and CDR2: KGHDR, SFDVKD. For the CDR3, the DNA is TGTGCCACCAGTGATTGGGGGACAGCGAACACTGAAGCTTTCTTT. This gives the protein CATSDWGTANTEAFF.

V usage is TRBV7-3 and J usage is TRBJ2-1; possibly TRBD1 or TRBD2 for D (5 bases each). This CDR3 comprises 12 residues. Germline assignment: CDR1 SGHTA and CDR2 FQGTGA. Trimming removed 3 bases from V and 10 bases from J, with 10 bases in between. The chain's CDR3 is CASSFIGDEQFF. For the CDR3, the DNA is TGTGCCAGCAGCTTTATCGGGGACGAGCAGTTCTTC.

V is TRBV6-1 and J is TRBJ2-7, with TRBD2 identical over 10 bases. Germline-derived CDR1 and CDR2 are MNHNS and SASEGT. Trimming at V came to 4 bases and at J to 4 bases, leaving 4 bases not matched to a gene. The CDR3 runs 14 residues. This CDR3 reads CASSGGSGRYEQYF. Written as DNA, the CDR3 is TGTGCCAGCAGTGGAGGTAGCGGGAGGTACGAGCAGTACTTC.

This clonotype was detected only a few times. V and J are TRBV20-1 and TRBJ2-7; 7 bases line up with TRBD2. Germline values: CDR1 DFQATT, CDR2 SNEGSKA (reference sequence). V trimming: 6 bases; J trimming: 1 base; junction bases outside the gene matches: 9. This CDR3 is built from 14 residues. The CDR3 region is CSARMGGSSYEQYF. In DNA form, the CDR3 reads TGCAGTGCCCGTATGGGGGGGTCGTCCTACGAGCAGTACTTC.

This clonotype was picked up many times. The chain carries TRBV30 and TRBJ1-6; D is undetermined. The CDR3 length is 15 residues. The V end was cut by 0 bases, the J end by 8 bases, with 14 bases between. The germline V gene encodes CDR1 GTSNPN and CDR2 SVGIG (reference sequence). DNA for the CDR3: TGTGCCTGGAGTGTACCCGACTATCTGGATTCACCCCTCCACTTT. The encoded protein is CAWSVPDYLDSPLHF.

Many counts were recorded for this clonotype. V usage is TRBV19 and J usage is TRBJ1-1, with 11 bases that match TRBD1. This CDR3 contains 18 residues. V shed 4 bases and J 0 bases; nucleotides not matched to a gene: 10. CDR1 and CDR2 from the germline V gene are LNHDA and SQIVND (reference sequence). The CDR3 here is CASSTSSDRGRLNTEAFF. CDR3 bases: TGTGCCAGTAGTACCTCCTCGGACAGGGGGCGCCTGAACACTGAAGCTTTCTTT. The entire variable domain, with the rest obtained from reference TRBV19 and TRBJ1-1, is as follows: DGGITQSPKYLFRKEGQNVTLSCEQNLNHDAMYWYRQDPGQGLRLIYYSQIVNDFQKGDIAEGYSVSREKKESFPLTVTSAQKNPTAFYLCASSTSSDRGRLNTEAFFGQGTRLTVV.

This clonotype was detected a few times. The rearrangement joins TRBV2 to TRBJ2-7; 7 positions agree with TRBD1. This CDR3 has 14 amino acids. Germline values: CDR1 SNHLY, CDR2 FYNNEI. Trimming at V came to 10 bases and at J to 3 bases, leaving 12 bases not matched to a gene. The CDR3 DNA follows: TGTGCCATTACGACAGGGAAGGGATACTACGAGCAGTACTTC. It specifies CAITTGKGYYEQYF.

There are many counts of this clonotype. The chain carries TRBV11-3 and TRBJ1-4; 8 bases line up with TRBD1. Trimming took 6 bases from V and 4 from J; bases not matched to a gene: 7. The CDR3 is made up of 15 amino acids. Germline V gene lookup returns CDR1 SGHNT and CDR2 YENEEA. CDR3 sequence (DNA): TGTGCCAGCAGTTTTTCAGGGGGCGTTAATGAAAAACTGTTTTTT. It encodes CASSFSGGVNEKLFF.

This clonotype was counted at least ten times. This chain links TRBV5-6 with TRBJ2-3, with a weak D call TRBD2 (6 bases). Deletions cut 4 bases from V and 0 bases from J, with 21 bases between. CDR1 and CDR2 from the germline V gene are SGHDT and YYEEEE. CDR3 length equals 18 residues. CDR3 coding DNA: TGTGCCAGCAGCCTCGGGACGGGAGCCCTCCCTAGCACAGATACGCAGTATTTT. This sequence encodes CASSLGTGALPSTDTQYF. The variable domain in full, completed from reference TRBV5-6 and TRBJ2-3, reads DAGVTQSPTHLIKTRGQQVTLRCSPKSGHDTVSWYQQALGQGPQFIFQYYEEEERQRGNFPDRFSGHQFPNYSSELNVNALLLGDSALYLCASSLGTGALPSTDTQYFGPGTRLTVL.

The CDR3 nucleotides are TGTGCCAGCAGCCCGGGACTATTGGTACCTAATGAGCAGTTCTTC. As protein: CASSPGLLVPNEQFF. The rearrangement joins TRBV5-6 to TRBJ2-1; 7 bases agree with TRBD2. Germline V gene data show CDR1 as SGHDT and CDR2 as YYEEEE. The CDR3 sequence is 15 residues long. The V gene end was trimmed by 4 bases and the J gene end by 7 bases; junction bases not matched to a gene: 11.

This clonotype was seen repeatedly, ten times or more. The chain combines TRBV11-2 with TRBJ2-7; D is uncertain. The V end was cut by 5 bases, the J end by 4 bases, with 9 bases between. The CDR3 spans 12 residues. Germline V gene sequence: CDR1 SGHAT, CDR2 FQNNGV. The CDR3 sequence: CASSPKTYEQYF. The CDR3 nucleotides read TGTGCCAGCAGCCCGAAGACTTACGAGCAGTACTTC. Full variable domain (missing parts from reference TRBV11-2 and TRBJ2-7): EAGVAQSPRYKIIEKRQSVAFWCNPISGHATLYWYQQILGQGPKLLIQFQNNGVVDDSQLPKDRFSAERLKGVDSTLKIQPAKLEDSAVYLCASSPKTYEQYFGPGTRLTVT.

J is TRBJ2-5 and V is TRBV12-3 or TRBV12-4; D is ambiguous. The CDR3 totals 15 residues. Trimming left V 4 bases short and J 4 bases short, with 16 bases between. The chain's CDR3 is CASSSSGRFGETQYF. The CDR3 DNA follows: TGTGCCAGCAGTTCATCGGGCCGATTCGGAGAGACCCAGTACTTC.

With respect to this clonotype: A clone one base away is much larger, so this may be a read error. The CDR3 is CASSERWVNTKAFF. CDR3 DNA: TGTGCCAGCAGTGAAAGGTGGGTCAACACTAAAGCTTTCTTT. The J gene is TRBJ1-1, the V gene TRBV2; D unclear. Germline V lookup: CDR1 SNHLY, CDR2 FYNNEI. The CDR3 totals 14 residues.

This clonotype has a count of ten or more. The rearrangement joins TRBV6-1 to TRBJ1-3; TRBD1 matches at 7 bases. This CDR3 is 15 amino acids long. Germline trimming cut 5 bases from V and 4 bases from J; bases unmatched to any gene: 8. The germline V gene encodes CDR1 MNHNS and CDR2 SASEGT. CDR3 sequence reads: CASSYSQDRGNTIYF. CDR3 bases: TGTGCCAGCAGTTATAGTCAGGACAGGGGAAACACCATATATTTT.

There are many counts of this clonotype. This sequence joins TRBV6-2 or TRBV6-3 and TRBJ2-5, with 8 bases fitting TRBD2. Germline CDR1 reads MNHEY; CDR2 reads SVGEGT. CDR3 size: 15 residues. V lost 6 bases and J lost 4; bases outside the gene matches: 10. CDR3: CASRPSGQWGETQYF. The CDR3 DNA sequence: TGTGCCAGCAGACCTAGCGGGCAATGGGGAGAGACCCAGTACTTC.

This clonotype showed up just a few times. V is TRBV19 and J is TRBJ1-2; 8 nucleotides align to TRBD1. CDR3 length equals 14 residues. CDR1 is LNHDA, CDR2 SQIVND, per germline (reference sequence). The J segment lost 6 bases and the V segment lost 6 bases, leaving 9 bases of the junction unmatched. Written as DNA, the CDR3 is TGTGCCAGTAGACGAGGACAGGGCAAAAATGGCTACACCTTC. It yields the protein CASRRGQGKNGYTF. The whole variable domain, remainder taken from reference TRBV19 and TRBJ1-2, is DGGITQSPKYLFRKEGQNVTLSCEQNLNHDAMYWYRQDPGQGLRLIYYSQIVNDFQKGDIAEGYSVSREKKESFPLTVTSAQKNPTAFYLCASRRGQGKNGYTFGSGTRLTVV.